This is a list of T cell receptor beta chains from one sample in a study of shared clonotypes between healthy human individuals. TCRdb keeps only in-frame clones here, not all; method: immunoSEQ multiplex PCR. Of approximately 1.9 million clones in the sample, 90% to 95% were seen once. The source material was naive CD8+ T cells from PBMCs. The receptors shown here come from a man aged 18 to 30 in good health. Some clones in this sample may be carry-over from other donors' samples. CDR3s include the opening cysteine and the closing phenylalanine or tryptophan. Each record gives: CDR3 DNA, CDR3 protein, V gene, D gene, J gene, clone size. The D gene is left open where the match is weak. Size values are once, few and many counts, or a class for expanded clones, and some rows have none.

TGTGCCAGTAGTATTTCCGGGTGGGGACAGCCCCAGCATTTT | CASSISGWGQPQHF | TRBV19 | . | TRBJ1-5 | .
TGTGCCAGCAGTTTAACCCGGCCCACACACGGAAGGGGTGTGGAGCAGTACTTC | CASSLTRPTHGRGVEQYF | TRBV27 | . | TRBJ2-7 | .
TGTGCCAGCGGTCAGAGTCTGTGGGAGCAGTACTTC | CASGQSLWEQYF | TRBV27 | . | TRBJ2-7 | .
TGTGCCAGCAGTTTACTGGGGTTGCACAATGAGCAGTTCTTC | CASSLLGLHNEQFF | TRBV28 | . | TRBJ2-1 | .
TGTGCGAGCGGGCAGACCTCCTACGAGCAGTACTTC | CASGQTSYEQYF | TRBV19 | . | TRBJ2-7 | .
TGTGCCAGCAGTTCCCCCCGGGAGGGACCGAACACCGGGGAGCTGTTTTTT | CASSSPREGPNTGELFF | TRBV28 | TRBD2 | TRBJ2-2 | .
TGTGCCAGCAGTCGCGGTGTAGAGGGGGACTATGGCTACACCTTC | CASSRGVEGDYGYTF | TRBV28 | . | TRBJ1-2 | .
TGTGCCAGCAGCCTTCTACTGGGACAGGGAGGCTACACCTTC | CASSLLLGQGGYTF | TRBV2 | TRBD1 | TRBJ1-2 | .
TGTGCCAGCTACAAAGCGGAGCCCTTCACAGATACGCAGTATTTT | CASYKAEPFTDTQYF | TRBV7-8 | . | TRBJ2-3 | .
TGTGCCAGTAGTATTTTTATGGGACAGATCTACGAGCAGTACTTC | CASSIFMGQIYEQYF | TRBV19 | TRBD1 | TRBJ2-7 | .
TGCGCCAGCAGCACTAGCGGGAGTGGGGAGACCCAGTACTTC | CASSTSGSGETQYF | TRBV5-1 | TRBD2 | TRBJ2-5 | once
TGTGCCAGTAGTTCCTTGGAGGGAGGGGAGGACGAGCAGTACTTC | CASSSLEGGEDEQYF | TRBV19 | TRBD2 | TRBJ2-7 | .
TGTGCCAGCAGTCCCTCAGGGGTTTTAGATGGCTACACCTTC | CASSPSGVLDGYTF | TRBV2 | . | TRBJ1-2 | .
TGTGCCAGCAGCCAACTAAATCCCTACGAGCAGTACTTC | CASSQLNPYEQYF | TRBV14 | . | TRBJ2-7 | .
TGTGCCAGTAGTAAAACCCCAGAGCAAGAGACCCAGTACTTC | CASSKTPEQETQYF | TRBV19 | . | TRBJ2-5 | .
TGTGCCAGCAGTTTATACTCAGGGAACACTGAAGCTTTCTTT | CASSLYSGNTEAFF | TRBV27 | . | TRBJ1-1 | .
TGTGCCAGCAGCTTCCAAGGGGGAGGGGCTTTCTTT | CASSFQGGGAFF | TRBV5-6 | . | TRBJ1-1 | once
TGTGCCAGCAGTTTACGGGGGCGCGACTATGGCTACACCTTC | CASSLRGRDYGYTF | TRBV28 | . | TRBJ1-2 | .
TGTGCCAGCAGCGAGGGGGGGACCCAGTACTTC | CASSEGGTQYF | TRBV9 | . | TRBJ2-5 | .
TGTGCCAGCACCAAGACTAGCGGGCTTGCGAACACCGGGGAGCTGTTTTTT | CASTKTSGLANTGELFF | TRBV9 | TRBD2 | TRBJ2-2 | .
TGTGCCTGGAGGTACAGGGGGTTCCACGAGCAGTACTTC | CAWRYRGFHEQYF | TRBV30 | TRBD1 | TRBJ2-7 | .
TGCGCCAGCAGTCACAGGGCTTCCTACGAGCAGTACTTC | CASSHRASYEQYF | TRBV10-2 | . | TRBJ2-7 | once
TGCGCCAGCAGCCAAGATCTTTCTCGGACTAGCTTAAGGATCCCGTACCAAGAGACCCAGTACTTC | CASSQDLSRTSLRIPYQETQYF | TRBV4-1 | TRBD2 | TRBJ2-5 | .
TGTGCCAGCAGAGACCTCCCGGCGGAGACCCAGTACTTC | CASRDLPAETQYF | TRBV28 | . | TRBJ2-5 | .
TGTGCCAGCAGCGTAGCTGTGGCGGGGAACACTGAAGCTTTCTTT | CASSVAVAGNTEAFF | TRBV9 | . | TRBJ1-1 | .
TGTGCCAGCAGCTTAGCGTGGACAGATACGCAGTATTTT | CASSLAWTDTQYF | TRBV7-2 | . | TRBJ2-3 | .
TGTGCCAGCACGGGCAGGGAGAGGGACGAGCAGTACTTC | CASTGRERDEQYF | TRBV6-6 | . | TRBJ2-7 | .
TGTGCCAGCAGTTACTCGATGCGGGGGGACGAGCAGTACTTC | CASSYSMRGDEQYF | TRBV6-6 | TRBD2 | TRBJ2-7 | .
TGTGCCACCAGCAGAGACGGGACTAGAATGATCGGGCAGTTCTTC | CATSRDGTRMIGQFF | TRBV15 | TRBD2 | TRBJ2-1 | .
TGTGCCAGCAGTACCCCCAAACTCACTAAGATGACTAGCGGGAGGGCCGGGGAGCTGTTTTTT | CASSTPKLTKMTSGRAGELFF | TRBV28 | TRBD2 | TRBJ2-2 | .
TGTGCCAGCAGCTACAGGGGGCGCGGGGAGACCCAGTACTTC | CASSYRGRGETQYF | TRBV7-9 | TRBD1 | TRBJ2-5 | .
TGTGCCAGCAGCGTAGAGTCGGGGTTCACAGATACGCAGTATTTT | CASSVESGFTDTQYF | TRBV9 | . | TRBJ2-3 | .
TGTGCCAGCAGCTTTCGACTAGCCGATAAACTCACAGATACGCAGTATTTT | CASSFRLADKLTDTQYF | TRBV5-6 | TRBD2 | TRBJ2-3 | .
TGCGCCAGCAGCTCTCTTTCGGACAGTAACTATGGCTACACCTTC | CASSSLSDSNYGYTF | TRBV5-1 | . | TRBJ1-2 | once
TGCGCCAGCAGCCAAGGACGGGACAGGGGACTAGCGGTCTACGAGCAGTACTTC | CASSQGRDRGLAVYEQYF | TRBV4-1 | . | TRBJ2-7 | .
TGTGCCAGCAGTTCAGGGATCGAGCAGTACTTC | CASSSGIEQYF | TRBV2 | . | TRBJ2-7 | .
TGTGCCAGCAGTGCAAGAGTCTATGGCTACACCTTC | CASSARVYGYTF | TRBV28 | . | TRBJ1-2 | .
TGCGCCAGCAGCCAAGGGCCTTCGCGGGGGTACGAGCAGTACTTC | CASSQGPSRGYEQYF | TRBV4-1 | TRBD2 | TRBJ2-7 | .
TGTGCCAGCAGCGTGGGACATGGAGGCCACGAGCAGTACTTC | CASSVGHGGHEQYF | TRBV9 | . | TRBJ2-7 | .
TGTGCCAGCAGTTACAAGGTTAACACTGAAGCTTTCTTT | CASSYKVNTEAFF | TRBV6-5 | . | TRBJ1-1 | .
TGTGCCAGCAGCGCAACTAGCGGGAAATACTACGAGCAGTACTTC | CASSATSGKYYEQYF | TRBV11-2 | TRBD2 | TRBJ2-7 | .
TGTGCCAGCAGCTTAGTTGGCGACCCCGGAGGGGATGAGCAGTTCTTC | CASSLVGDPGGDEQFF | TRBV7-9 | . | TRBJ2-1 | .
TGTGCCAGCAGTCCCCCGGGACACCAAAACACTGAAGCTTTCTTT | CASSPPGHQNTEAFF | TRBV27 | . | TRBJ1-1 | .